This TCR beta chain derives from a study of blood T cell repertoires in COVID-19. The wider study: Both acute and convalescent COVID-19 samples were obtained from the United States, Italy and Spain. Nucleic acid was either cDNA or gDNA, and it came from T cells, B-cell-depleted T cells, or PBMCs.

TCRdb's table, derived via immunoSEQ multiplex PCR, lists solely in-frame clones and lacks some. The sample contains roughly 150,000 clones, approximately 84% of which appear only once. Trimming removed 3 bases at V and 1 base at J, with 16 bases between. Germline-derived CDR1 and CDR2 are KGHDR and SFDVKD. CDR3 size: 17 residues. Source material: peripheral blood. This sequence joins TRBV24-1 and TRBJ2-3; perhaps TRBD1 as D (6 bases). The receptor was derived from a man in his 70s with active or convalescent COVID-19. The CDR3 sequence: CATSDPPGVAGTDTQYF. The CDR3 DNA reads as TGTGCCACCAGTGATCCTCCAGGGGTTGCTGGCACAGATACGCAGTATTTT.